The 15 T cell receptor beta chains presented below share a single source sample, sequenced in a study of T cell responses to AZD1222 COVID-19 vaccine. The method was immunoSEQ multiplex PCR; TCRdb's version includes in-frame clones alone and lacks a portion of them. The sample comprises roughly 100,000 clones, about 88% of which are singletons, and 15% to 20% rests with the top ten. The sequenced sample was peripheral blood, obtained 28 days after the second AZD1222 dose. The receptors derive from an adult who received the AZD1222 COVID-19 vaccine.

Here the CDR3 reads CASRGQGLSGYGYTF. In nucleotides, the CDR3 is TGTGCCAGCAGAGGGCAGGGCTTGTCCGGCTATGGCTACACCTTC. The gene calls are TRBV6-5 and TRBJ1-2; D perhaps matches TRBD1 (5 bases). Between the trimmed V and J ends, which lost 6 bases and 4 bases, there was a span of 18 bases. This CDR3 contains 15 residues. Germline-derived CDR1 and CDR2 are MNHEY and SVGAGI.

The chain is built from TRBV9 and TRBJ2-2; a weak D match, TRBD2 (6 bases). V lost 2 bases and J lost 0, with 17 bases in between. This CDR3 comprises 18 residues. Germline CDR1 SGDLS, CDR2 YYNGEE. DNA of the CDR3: TGTGCCAGCAGCGTTGGGAGTAGCGGAAACGCGAACACCGGGGAGCTGTTTTTT. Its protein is CASSVGSSGNANTGELFF.

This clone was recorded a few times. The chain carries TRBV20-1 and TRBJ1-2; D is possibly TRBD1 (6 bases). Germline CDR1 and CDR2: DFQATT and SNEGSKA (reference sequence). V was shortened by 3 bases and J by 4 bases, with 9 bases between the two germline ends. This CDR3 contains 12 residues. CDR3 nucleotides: TGCAGTGCTAGTCAGGGGTCCTATGGCTACACCTTC. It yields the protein CSASQGSYGYTF.

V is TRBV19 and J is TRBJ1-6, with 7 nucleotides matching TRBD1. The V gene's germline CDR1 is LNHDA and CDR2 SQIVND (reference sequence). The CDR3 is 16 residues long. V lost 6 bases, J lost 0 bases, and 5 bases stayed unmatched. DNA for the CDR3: TGTGCCAGTAGCCCGGACAGGAGCTCCTATAATTCACCCCTCCACTTT. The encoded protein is CASSPDRSSYNSPLHF. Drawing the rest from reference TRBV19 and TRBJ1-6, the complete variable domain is DGGITQSPKYLFRKEGQNVTLSCEQNLNHDAMYWYRQDPGQGLRLIYYSQIVNDFQKGDIAEGYSVSREKKESFPLTVTSAQKNPTAFYLCASSPDRSSYNSPLHFGNGTRLTVT.

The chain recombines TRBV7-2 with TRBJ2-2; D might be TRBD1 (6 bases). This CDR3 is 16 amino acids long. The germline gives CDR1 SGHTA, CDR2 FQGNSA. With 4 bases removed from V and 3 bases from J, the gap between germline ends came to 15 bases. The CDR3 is CASSSWRQEYTGELFF. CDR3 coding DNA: TGTGCCAGCAGCTCCTGGAGACAGGAGTACACCGGGGAGCTGTTTTTT.

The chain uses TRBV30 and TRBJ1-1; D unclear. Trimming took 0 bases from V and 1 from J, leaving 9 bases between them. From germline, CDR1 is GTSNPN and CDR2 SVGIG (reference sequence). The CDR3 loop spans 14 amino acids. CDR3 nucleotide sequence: TGTGCCTGGAGTGTAGGGCTTACGAACACTGAAGCTTTCTTT. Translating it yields CAWSVGLTNTEAFF. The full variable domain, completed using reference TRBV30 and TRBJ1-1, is SQTIHQWPATLVQPVGSPLSLECTVEGTSNPNLYWYRQAAGRGLQLLFYSVGIGQISSEVPQNLSASRPQDRQFILSSKKLLLSDSGFYLCAWSVGLTNTEAFFGQGTRLTVV.

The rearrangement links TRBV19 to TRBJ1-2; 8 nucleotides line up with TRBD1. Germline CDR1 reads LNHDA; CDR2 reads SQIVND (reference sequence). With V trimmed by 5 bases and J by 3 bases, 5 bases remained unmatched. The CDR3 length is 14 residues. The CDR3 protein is CASSRQGQDYGYTF. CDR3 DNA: TGTGCCAGTAGTCGACAGGGACAGGACTATGGCTACACCTTC.

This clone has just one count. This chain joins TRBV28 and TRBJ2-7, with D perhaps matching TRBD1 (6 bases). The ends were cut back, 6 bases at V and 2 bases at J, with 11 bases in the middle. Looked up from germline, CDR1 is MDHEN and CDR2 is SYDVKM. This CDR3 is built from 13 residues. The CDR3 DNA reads TGTGCCAGCAGGCGGACAGACCCCTACGAGCAGTACTTC. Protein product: CASRRTDPYEQYF.

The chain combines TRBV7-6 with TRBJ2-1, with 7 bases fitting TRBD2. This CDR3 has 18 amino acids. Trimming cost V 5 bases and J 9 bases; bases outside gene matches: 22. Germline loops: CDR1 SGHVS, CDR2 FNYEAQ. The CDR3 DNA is TGTGCCAGCAGCACAACCGTAAAAGGCGGGAGTAGAACTGGTGAGCAGTTCTTC. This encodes CASSTTVKGGSRTGEQFF. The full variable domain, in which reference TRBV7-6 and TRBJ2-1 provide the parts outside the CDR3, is GAGVSQSPRYKVTKRGQDVALRCDPISGHVSLYWYRQALGQGPEFLTYFNYEAQQDKSGLPNDRFSAERPEGSISTLTIQRTEQRDSAMYRCASSTTVKGGSRTGEQFFGPGTRLTVL.

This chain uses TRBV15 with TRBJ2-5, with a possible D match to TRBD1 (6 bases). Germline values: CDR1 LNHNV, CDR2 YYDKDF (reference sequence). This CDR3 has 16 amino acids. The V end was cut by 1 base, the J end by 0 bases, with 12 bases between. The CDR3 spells CATSRVRTAYQETQYF. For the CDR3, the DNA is TGTGCCACCAGCAGAGTACGGACAGCGTACCAAGAGACCCAGTACTTC.

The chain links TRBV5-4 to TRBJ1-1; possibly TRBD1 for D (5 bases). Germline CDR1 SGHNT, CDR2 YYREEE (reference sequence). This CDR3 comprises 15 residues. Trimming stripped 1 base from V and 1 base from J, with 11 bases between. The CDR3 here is CASSLIGTRNTEAFF. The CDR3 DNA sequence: TGTGCCAGCAGCTTGATCGGGACCCGGAACACTGAAGCTTTCTTT.

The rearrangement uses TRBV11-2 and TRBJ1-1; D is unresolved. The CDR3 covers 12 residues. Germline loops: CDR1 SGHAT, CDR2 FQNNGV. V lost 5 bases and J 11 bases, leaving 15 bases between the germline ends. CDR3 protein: CASSVGGVGAFF. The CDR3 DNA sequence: TGTGCCAGCAGCGTGGGTGGGGTGGGGGCTTTCTTT.

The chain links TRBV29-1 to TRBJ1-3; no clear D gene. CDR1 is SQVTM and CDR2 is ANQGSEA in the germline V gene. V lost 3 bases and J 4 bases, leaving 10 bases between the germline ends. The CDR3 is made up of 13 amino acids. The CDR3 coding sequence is TGCAGCGTTGATCTGGAACAGGGAAACACCATATATTTT. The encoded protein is CSVDLEQGNTIYF.

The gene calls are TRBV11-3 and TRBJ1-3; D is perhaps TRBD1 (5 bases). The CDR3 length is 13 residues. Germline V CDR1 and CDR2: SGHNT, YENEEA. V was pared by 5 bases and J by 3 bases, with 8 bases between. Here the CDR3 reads CASSRDGGNTIYF. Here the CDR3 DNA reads TGTGCCAGCAGCCGGGACGGTGGAAACACCATATATTTT. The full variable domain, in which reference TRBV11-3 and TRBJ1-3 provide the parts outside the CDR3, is EAGVVQSPRYKIIEKKQPVAFWCNPISGHNTLYWYLQNLGQGPELLIRYENEEAVDDSQLPKDRFSAERLKGVDSTLKIQPAELGDSAVYLCASSRDGGNTIYFGEGSWLTVV.

DNA of the CDR3: TGCGCCAGCAGCGCGGAGGCAGGCGGTAATTCACCCCTCCACTTT. Translating it yields CASSAEAGGNSPLHF. V is TRBV5-1 and J is TRBJ1-6; no clear D gene. V gave up 4 bases and J gave up 6 bases, with 14 bases separating them. The CDR3 covers 15 residues. The germline V gene encodes CDR1 SGHRS and CDR2 YFSETQ.